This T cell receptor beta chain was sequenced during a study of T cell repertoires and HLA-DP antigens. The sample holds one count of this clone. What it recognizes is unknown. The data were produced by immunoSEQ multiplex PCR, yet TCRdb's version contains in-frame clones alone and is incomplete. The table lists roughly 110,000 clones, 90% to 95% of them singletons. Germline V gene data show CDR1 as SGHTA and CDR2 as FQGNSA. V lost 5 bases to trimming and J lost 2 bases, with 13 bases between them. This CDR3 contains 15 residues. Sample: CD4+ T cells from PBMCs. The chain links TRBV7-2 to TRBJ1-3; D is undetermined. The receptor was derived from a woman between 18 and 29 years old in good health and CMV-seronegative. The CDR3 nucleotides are TGTGCCAGCAGCCCAGAAGACCTGACTGGAAACACCATATATTTT. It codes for CASSPEDLTGNTIYF.